The T cell receptor (beta chain) described here comes from a study of persistence of HIV-infected CD4 T cells. The stimulus was lysate of CMV-infected fibroblasts, around 10 ug/mL. CD40L/CD69 double-negative CD45RO-high memory CD4+ T cells were collected. Sequencing used immunoSEQ version 4 in survey mode. Sequencing was performed with immunoSEQ multiplex PCR; in TCRdb, only in-frame clones are kept and a portion is missing. Among about 37,000 clones, around 80% were seen once, and the ten largest hold roughly 1.5%. Study observations and caveats: Antigen-responding cells were enriched for degenerate expanded CDR3beta sequences. TCRbeta richness was lower in CMV- and Gag-responding cells than in anti-CD3/anti-CD28-responding cells.

Turning to this clone: As yet, its antigen is unknown.

The specimen comprised CD4+ T cells sorted from PBMCs after approximately 19-hour stimulation, sampled from a patient who received antiretroviral therapy. The sequence derives from an adult man with HIV who was CMV-seropositive.

CDR3 sequence reads: CASSPRGDRGDYGYTF. Written as DNA, the CDR3 is TGTGCCAGCAGCCCCAGAGGGGACAGGGGTGACTATGGCTACACCTTC. The chain has TRBV9 and TRBJ1-2, with TRBD1 matching 10 bases. Germline assignment: CDR1 SGDLS and CDR2 YYNGEE. This CDR3 comprises 16 residues. The ends lost 4 bases at V and 3 bases at J; junction bases unmatched: 9. Supplemented by reference TRBV9 and TRBJ1-2, the full variable domain reads DSGVTQTPKHLITATGQRVTLRCSPRSGDLSVYWYQQSLDQGLQFLIQYYNGEERAKGNILERFSAQQFPDLHSELNLSSLELGDSALYFCASSPRGDRGDYGYTFGSGTRLTVV.